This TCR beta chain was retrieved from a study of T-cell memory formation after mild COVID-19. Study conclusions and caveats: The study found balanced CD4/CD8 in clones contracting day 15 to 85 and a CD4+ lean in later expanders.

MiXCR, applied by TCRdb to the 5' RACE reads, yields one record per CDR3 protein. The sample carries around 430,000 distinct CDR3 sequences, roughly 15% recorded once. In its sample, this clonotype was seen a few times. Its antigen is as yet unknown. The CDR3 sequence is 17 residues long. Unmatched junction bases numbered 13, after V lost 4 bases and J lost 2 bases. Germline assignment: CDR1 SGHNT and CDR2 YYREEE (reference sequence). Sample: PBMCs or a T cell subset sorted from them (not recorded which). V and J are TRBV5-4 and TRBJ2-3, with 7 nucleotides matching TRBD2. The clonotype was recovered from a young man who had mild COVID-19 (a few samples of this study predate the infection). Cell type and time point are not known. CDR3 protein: CASSPTPGTITTDTQYF. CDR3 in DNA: TGTGCCAGCAGCCCGACCCCCGGGACTATAACCACAGATACGCAGTATTTT.